The TCR beta chain under discussion was sequenced for a study of fetal regulatory T cell absence and autoimmunity. The ends lost 3 bases at V and 6 bases at J; junction bases unmatched: 10. The CDR3 runs to 15 residues. Germline CDR1 reads SGHNT; CDR2 reads YYREEE (reference sequence). Assay: immunoSEQ multiplex PCR; the TCRdb copy retains only in-frame clones and omits some. The sample has around 100,000 clones, less than 80% seen once. This receptor was taken from a male donor with IPEX syndrome. The sequenced sample consisted of pancreas tissue. The chain has TRBV5-4 and TRBJ1-2, with TRBD1 matching 8 bases. Here the CDR3 reads CASSYRTGNKNGYTF. The DNA for the CDR3 is TGTGCCAGCAGCTATAGGACAGGGAACAAGAATGGCTACACCTTC. Full variable domain (rest looked up from reference TRBV5-4 and TRBJ1-2): ETGVTQSPTHLIKTRGQQVTLRCSSQSGHNTVSWYQQALGQGPQFIFQYYREEENGRGNFPPRFSGLQFPNYSSELNVNALELDDSALYLCASSYRTGNKNGYTFGSGTRLTVV.